Given below is one TCR beta chain in context. The entry originates in a study of T-cell memory formation after mild COVID-19. A single record per CDR3 protein comes from TCRdb applying MiXCR to the 5' RACE reads. The sample records around 300,000 distinct CDR3 sequences, approximately 14% being singletons. This CDR3 region has 18 residues. Germline CDR1 SGHDN, CDR2 FVKESK. V lost 3 bases to trimming and J lost 4 bases; unmatched junction nucleotides: 11. The clonotype was recovered from a man aged 18 to 30 who had mild COVID-19 (a few samples of this study predate the infection). Cell type and time point are not known. The sample consisted of PBMCs or a T cell subset sorted from them (not recorded which). This chain connects TRBV14 to TRBJ2-2; 10 bases map to TRBD1. CDR3 region: CASSQIPRDRGLTGELFF. In DNA, the CDR3 is TGTGCCAGCAGCCAGATCCCCCGGGACAGGGGACTCACCGGGGAGCTGTTTTTT.